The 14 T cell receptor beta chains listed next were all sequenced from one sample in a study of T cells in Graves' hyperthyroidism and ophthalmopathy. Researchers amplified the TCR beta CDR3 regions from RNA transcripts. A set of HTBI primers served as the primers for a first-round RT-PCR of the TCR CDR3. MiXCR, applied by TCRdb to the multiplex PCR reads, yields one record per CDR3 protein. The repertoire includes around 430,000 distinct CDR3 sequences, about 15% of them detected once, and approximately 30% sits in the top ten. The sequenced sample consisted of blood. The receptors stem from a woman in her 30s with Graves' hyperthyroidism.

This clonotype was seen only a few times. The CDR3 sequence: CSVDPAGHSYNEQFF. CDR3 nucleotide sequence: TGCAGCGTTGATCCAGCGGGCCACTCCTACAATGAGCAGTTCTTC. The chain combines TRBV29-1 with TRBJ2-1; maybe TRBD2 (6 bases). The CDR3 consists of 15 residues. Trimming cost V 3 bases and J 0 bases, with 12 bases left between them. CDR1 SQVTM and CDR2 ANQGSEA come from the germline V gene.

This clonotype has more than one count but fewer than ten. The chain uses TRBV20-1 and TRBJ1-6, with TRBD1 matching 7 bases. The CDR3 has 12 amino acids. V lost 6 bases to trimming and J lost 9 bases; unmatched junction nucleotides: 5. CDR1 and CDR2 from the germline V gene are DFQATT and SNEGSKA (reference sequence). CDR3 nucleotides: TGCAGTGCCGGGACAGAGGCTTCACCCCTCCACTTT. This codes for CSAGTEASPLHF.

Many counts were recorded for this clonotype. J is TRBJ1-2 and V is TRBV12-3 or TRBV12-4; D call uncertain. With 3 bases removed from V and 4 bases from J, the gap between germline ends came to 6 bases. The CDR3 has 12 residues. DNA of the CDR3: TGTGCCAGCAGTTTGGGGTCCTATGGCTACACCTTC. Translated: CASSLGSYGYTF.

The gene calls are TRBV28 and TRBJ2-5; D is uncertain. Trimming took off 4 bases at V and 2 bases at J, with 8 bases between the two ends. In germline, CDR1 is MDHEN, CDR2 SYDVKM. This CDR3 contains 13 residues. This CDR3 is CASSYDKQETQYF. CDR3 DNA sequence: TGTGCCAGCAGTTACGACAAACAAGAGACCCAGTACTTC.

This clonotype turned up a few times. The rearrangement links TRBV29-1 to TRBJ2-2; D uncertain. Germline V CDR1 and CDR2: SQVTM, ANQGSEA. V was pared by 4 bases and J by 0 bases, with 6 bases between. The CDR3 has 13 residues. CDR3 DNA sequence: TGCAGCGTTGCTATTACGAACACCGGGGAGCTGTTTTTT. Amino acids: CSVAITNTGELFF.

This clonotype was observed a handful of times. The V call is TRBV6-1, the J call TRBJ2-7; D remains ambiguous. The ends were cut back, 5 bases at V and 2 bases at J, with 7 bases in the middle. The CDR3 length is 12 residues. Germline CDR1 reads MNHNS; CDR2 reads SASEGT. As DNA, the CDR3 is TGTGCCAGCAGTTCCCAGACCTACGAGCAGTACTTC. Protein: CASSSQTYEQYF.

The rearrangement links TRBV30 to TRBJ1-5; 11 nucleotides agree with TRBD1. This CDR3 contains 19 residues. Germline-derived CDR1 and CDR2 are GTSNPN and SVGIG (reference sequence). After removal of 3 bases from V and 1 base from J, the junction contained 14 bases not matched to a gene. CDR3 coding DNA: TGTGCCTGGAGAAGAGAGGGGACCGGGACAGGGGGGAGCAATCAGCCCCAGCATTTT. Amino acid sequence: CAWRREGTGTGGSNQPQHF.

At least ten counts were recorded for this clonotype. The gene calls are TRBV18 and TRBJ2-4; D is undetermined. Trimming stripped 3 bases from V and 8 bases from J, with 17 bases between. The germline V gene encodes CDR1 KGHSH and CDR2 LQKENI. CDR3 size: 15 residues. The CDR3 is CASSPEVPPRDIQYF. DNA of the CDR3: TGTGCCAGCTCACCCGAGGTACCACCACGGGACATTCAGTACTTC.

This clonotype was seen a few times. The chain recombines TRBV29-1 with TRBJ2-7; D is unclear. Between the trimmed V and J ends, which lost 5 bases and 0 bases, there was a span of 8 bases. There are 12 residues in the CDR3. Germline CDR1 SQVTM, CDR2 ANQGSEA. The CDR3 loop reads CSVYEVSYEQYF. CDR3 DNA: TGCAGCGTTTACGAGGTCTCCTACGAGCAGTACTTC.

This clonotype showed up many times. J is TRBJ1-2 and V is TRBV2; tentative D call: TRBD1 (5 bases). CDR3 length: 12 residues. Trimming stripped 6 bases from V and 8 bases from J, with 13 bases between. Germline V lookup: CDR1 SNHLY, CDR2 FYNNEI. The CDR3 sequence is CASRSREGGYTF. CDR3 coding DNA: TGTGCCAGCAGGAGCAGGGAGGGCGGCTACACCTTC.

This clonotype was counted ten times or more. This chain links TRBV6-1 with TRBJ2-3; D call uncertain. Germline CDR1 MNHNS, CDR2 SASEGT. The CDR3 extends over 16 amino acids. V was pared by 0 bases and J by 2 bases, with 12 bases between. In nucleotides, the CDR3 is TGTGCCAGCAGTGAAGCCGGAAAGCTGACCACAGATACGCAGTATTTT. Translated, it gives CASSEAGKLTTDTQYF.

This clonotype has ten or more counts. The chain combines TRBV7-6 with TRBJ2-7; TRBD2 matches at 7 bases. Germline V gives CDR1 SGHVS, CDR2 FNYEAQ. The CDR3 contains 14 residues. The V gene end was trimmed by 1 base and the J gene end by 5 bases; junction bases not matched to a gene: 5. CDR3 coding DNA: TGTGCCAGCAGCTTAGACGCGGGGGTGAACGAGCAGTACTTC. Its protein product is CASSLDAGVNEQYF.

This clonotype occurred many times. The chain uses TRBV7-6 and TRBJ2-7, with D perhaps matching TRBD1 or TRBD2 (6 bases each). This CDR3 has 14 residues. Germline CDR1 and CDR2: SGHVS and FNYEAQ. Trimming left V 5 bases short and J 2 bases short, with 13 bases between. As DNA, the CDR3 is TGTGCCAGCAGCCAGGGCGGGACAACCTACGAGCAGTACTTC. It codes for CASSQGGTTYEQYF.

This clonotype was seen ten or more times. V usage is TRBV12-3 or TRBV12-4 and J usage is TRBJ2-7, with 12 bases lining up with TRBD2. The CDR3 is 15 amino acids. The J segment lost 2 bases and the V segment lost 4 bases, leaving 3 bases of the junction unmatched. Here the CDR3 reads CASSSGLAGTYEQYF. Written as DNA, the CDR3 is TGTGCCAGCAGTTCCGGACTAGCGGGGACCTACGAGCAGTACTTC.